The table lists the clone carrying this TCR beta chain with many counts. Its specificity is unknown. The entry originates in a study of T-cell reconstitution after alpha-beta-depleted transplantation in children. Findings and caveats of the study: T-cell numbers and diversity one year post-transplant derived largely from freshly generated T cells.

Preparing the TCRbeta library involved the use of unique molecular identifiers. TCRdb recomputed calls from the PCR reads with MiXCR, one row per CDR3 protein. The data show fewer than 750,000 distinct CDR3 sequences, about 21% seen once. Germline CDR1 MNHEY, CDR2 SVGEGT. The J segment lost 9 bases and the V segment lost 4 bases, leaving 8 bases of the junction unmatched. The CDR3 covers 15 residues. The J gene is TRBJ1-6, the V gene TRBV6-2 or TRBV6-3; 8 bases align to TRBD1. The starting material was PBMCs, mostly from graft donor cells, obtained 360 days after TCRalphabeta/CD19-depleted stem cell transplant. The sequence derives from a boy in the first two years of life who had a stem cell transplant for acute myeloid leukemia, so the T cells may come from the graft donor. In DNA form, the CDR3 reads TGTGCCAGCAGTTCACCTACCGGGACAGGTTCACCCCTCCACTTT. Amino acids: CASSSPTGTGSPLHF.